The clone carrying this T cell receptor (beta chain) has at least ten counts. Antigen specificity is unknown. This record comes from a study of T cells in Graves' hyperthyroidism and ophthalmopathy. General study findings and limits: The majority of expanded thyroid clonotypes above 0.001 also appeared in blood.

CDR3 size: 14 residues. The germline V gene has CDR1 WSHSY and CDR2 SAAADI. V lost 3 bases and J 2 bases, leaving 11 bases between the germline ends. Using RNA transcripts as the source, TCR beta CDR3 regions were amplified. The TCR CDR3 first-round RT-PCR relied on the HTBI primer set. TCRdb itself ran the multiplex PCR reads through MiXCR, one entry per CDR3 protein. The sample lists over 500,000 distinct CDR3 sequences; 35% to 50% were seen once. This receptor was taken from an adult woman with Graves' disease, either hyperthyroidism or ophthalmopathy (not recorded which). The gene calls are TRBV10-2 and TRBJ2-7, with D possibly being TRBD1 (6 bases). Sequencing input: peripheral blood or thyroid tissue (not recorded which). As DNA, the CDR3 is TGCGCCAGCAGTGAACGGACAGCCCCCTACGAGCAGTACTTC. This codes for CASSERTAPYEQYF.